These 14 T cell receptor beta chains were sequenced from one sample in a study of T cell repertoires in cytomegalovirus infection. MiXCR, run by TCRdb on the reads, gives a single entry per CDR3 protein. The repertoire holds 250,000 to 300,000 distinct CDR3 sequences, with approximately 9.1% as singletons. What was sequenced was PBMCs. The origin of the receptors is a human donor in good health (CMV status not recorded). Some clones in this sample may be carry-over from other donors' samples.

This clonotype has at least ten counts. The chain links TRBV30 to TRBJ1-3; D possibly corresponds to TRBD1 (5 bases). Per germline, CDR1 GTSNPN and CDR2 SVGIG (reference sequence). CDR3 length equals 14 residues. V was clipped by 3 bases and J by 0 bases, with 9 bases between them. The CDR3 bases are TGTGCCTGGAGCCAGGGAAACTCTGGAAACACCATATATTTT. Amino acid sequence: CAWSQGNSGNTIYF.

This clonotype has at least ten counts. The chain carries TRBV7-6 and TRBJ2-1; no clear D gene. CDR1 and CDR2 (germline): SGHVS, FNYEAQ. The CDR3 length is 14 residues. The germline V and J ends were trimmed by 5 bases and 5 bases, with 13 bases remaining between them. The CDR3 DNA sequence: TGTGCCAGCAGCCGTATTGGTATCAACAATGAGCAGTTCTTC. It specifies CASSRIGINNEQFF.

This clonotype was picked up a small number of times. The genes are TRBV19 and TRBJ1-5, with D perhaps TRBD1 (5 bases). The V and J ends lost 3 bases and 5 bases respectively, with 11 bases between them. Germline lookup yields CDR1 LNHDA and CDR2 SQIVND (reference sequence). The CDR3 sequence is 14 residues long. This CDR3 reads CASSITGGHQPQHF. The DNA of the CDR3 is TGTGCCAGTAGTATCACGGGGGGTCATCAGCCCCAGCATTTT.

This clonotype was seen only once. Possible read error: a much larger clone is one base away. This chain links TRBV19 with TRBJ2-3; D ambiguous. The V gene's germline CDR1 is LNHDA and CDR2 SQIVND (reference sequence). V dropped 4 bases and J dropped 2 bases, with 7 bases sitting between them. This CDR3 is built from 13 residues. This CDR3 reads CASSTRPTDTQYF. CDR3 nucleotides: TGTGCCAGTAGTACGAGACCCACAGATACGCAGTATTTT.

This clonotype was observed at least ten times. The rearrangement uses TRBV28 and TRBJ2-3; D call uncertain. CDR3 length: 11 residues. From germline, CDR1 is MDHEN and CDR2 SYDVKM. Trimming took off 8 bases at V and 1 base at J, with 4 bases between the two ends. The chain's CDR3 is CASGGTDTQYF. The CDR3 nucleotides read TGTGCCAGCGGGGGCACAGATACGCAGTATTTT.

This clonotype has a handful of counts. V and J are TRBV6-1 and TRBJ1-4; D gene unclear. V lost 2 bases and J 5 bases, leaving 9 bases between the germline ends. Per the germline V gene, CDR1 is MNHNS and CDR2 is SASEGT. The CDR3 totals 14 residues. CDR3 sequence reads: CASSEKGVNEKLFF. The CDR3 nucleotides read TGTGCCAGCAGTGAAAAGGGAGTGAATGAAAAACTGTTTTTT.

This chain links TRBV7-2 with TRBJ1-4; maybe TRBD1 (5 bases). The germline V and J ends were trimmed by 3 bases and 3 bases, with 8 bases remaining between them. CDR3 length equals 14 residues. The V gene's germline CDR1 is SGHTA and CDR2 FQGNSA. The CDR3 DNA reads TGTGCCAGCAGCTTTGGGGCGGCTAATGAAAAACTGTTTTTT. It specifies CASSFGAANEKLFF.

This clonotype was observed many times. This chain links TRBV7-2 with TRBJ2-1; a weak D match, TRBD1 (6 bases). CDR1 is SGHTA and CDR2 is FQGNSA in the germline V gene. Trimming shortened V by 5 bases and J by 6 bases, and 17 bases separated the two germline ends. The CDR3 has 15 amino acids. The CDR3 loop reads CASSVGQAGANEQFF. CDR3 nucleotide sequence: TGTGCCAGCAGCGTGGGGCAAGCAGGGGCCAATGAGCAGTTCTTC.

In its sample, this clonotype was seen many times. The gene calls are TRBV7-2 and TRBJ1-1; D is unclear. Trimming stripped 0 bases from V and 5 bases from J, with 10 bases between. The CDR3 covers 14 residues. Germline V gene sequence: CDR1 SGHTA, CDR2 FQGNSA. CDR3 nucleotide sequence: TGTGCCAGCAGCTTAGCCCCGGGAGTAACTGAAGCTTTCTTT. Residues: CASSLAPGVTEAFF.

The table lists this clonotype with many counts. The chain has TRBV7-2 and TRBJ1-2; D is possibly TRBD1 (5 bases). Germline V gene sequence: CDR1 SGHTA, CDR2 FQGNSA. The length of the CDR3 is 16 residues. Trimming stripped 5 bases from V and 3 bases from J, with 19 bases between. The CDR3 DNA reads TGTGCCAGCAGCAATCCCCGGGACCCCGGGGACTATGGCTACACCTTC. Translating gives CASSNPRDPGDYGYTF.

This clonotype was counted ten times or more. The V gene is TRBV29-1, the J gene TRBJ1-1; D gene ambiguous. Germline-derived CDR1 and CDR2 are SQVTM and ANQGSEA. V was trimmed by 7 bases and J by 3 bases, leaving 15 bases between them. The CDR3 consists of 13 residues. The CDR3: CSALDGTDTEAFF. The CDR3 nucleotides read TGCAGCGCTCTGGACGGCACGGACACTGAAGCTTTCTTT. Filled out from reference TRBV29-1 and TRBJ1-1, the complete variable domain reads SAVISQKPSRDICQRGTSLTIQCQVDSQVTMMFWYRQQPGQSLTLIATANQGSEATYESGFVIDKFPISRPNLTFSTLTVSNMSPEDSSIYLCSALDGTDTEAFFGQGTRLTVV.

This clonotype was seen at least ten times. V gene TRBV7-2 combines with J gene TRBJ1-2; the D gene is possibly TRBD1 (6 bases). V was clipped by 2 bases and J by 6 bases, with 13 bases between them. CDR1 SGHTA and CDR2 FQGNSA come from the germline V gene. The CDR3 is 14 amino acids. Here the CDR3 DNA reads TGTGCCAGCAGCTTAATACAGGGTCTCGATGGCTACACCTTC. Protein product: CASSLIQGLDGYTF.

The chain carries TRBV23-1 and TRBJ1-4; D possibly corresponds to TRBD1 (5 bases). TRBV23-1 is placed among ORFs of uncertain function. The CDR3 extends over 16 amino acids. The germline V and J ends were trimmed by 7 bases and 7 bases, with 22 bases remaining between them. The CDR3 loop reads CASITQRGSRVEKLFF. The CDR3 DNA reads as TGCGCCAGCATAACCCAACGGGGGAGTCGGGTTGAAAAACTGTTTTTT.

The table lists this clonotype with many counts. This chain joins TRBV6-1 and TRBJ2-7; D remains ambiguous. Germline V gene lookup returns CDR1 MNHNS and CDR2 SASEGT. V lost 3 bases and J 0 bases, leaving 9 bases between the germline ends. The CDR3 sequence is 14 residues long. The CDR3 sequence is CASSDGFSSYEQYF. The DNA of the CDR3 is TGTGCCAGCAGTGATGGCTTCTCCTCCTACGAGCAGTACTTC.